This T cell receptor (beta chain) was documented in a study of T cell clonotyping in hematopoietic cell transplantation. The study, taken as a whole, reports: After transplant, recipient diversity fell while pathologically expanded clonotypes grew through day 180.

V lost 2 bases, J lost 3 bases, and 11 bases lay in between. This CDR3 region has 15 residues. The germline V gene encodes CDR1 MNHEY and CDR2 SMNVEV (reference sequence). Recipient blood drawn about 28 days pretransplant and days 30, 100, 180 after. Method: immunoSEQ multiplex PCR; TCRdb's copy keeps in-frame clones and lacks some. The sample yields 7,000 or so clones, approximately 90% seen once. Comment on this clone: Its antigen remains unknown.

The specimen was PBMCs, collected 100 days after allogeneic stem cell transplant. The V call is TRBV27, the J call TRBJ2-1, with D possibly TRBD2 on 5 matching bases. The origin of this receptor is a young adult male patient who had an allogeneic stem cell transplant from a related donor, so the T cells may come from the graft donor. Some clones in this sample may be carry-over from other donors' samples. CDR3 loop: CASSLTAGNYNEQFF. For the CDR3, the DNA is TGTGCCAGCAGTTTAACGGCGGGTAACTACAATGAGCAGTTCTTC.